The 31 T cell receptor beta chains below were found in one sample sequenced in a study of blood T cell repertoires in COVID-19. TCRdb's copy holds only in-frame clones and misses some; the assay was immunoSEQ multiplex PCR. The repertoire consists of 150,000 to 200,000 clones, with about 84% occurring once and the leading ten covering about 18%. What was sequenced was peripheral blood. The receptors shown here come from a person aged 70 to 85 with COVID-19, enrolled during active disease.

This chain links TRBV23-1 with TRBJ2-7; 11 bases are shared with TRBD1. TRBV23-1 is placed among ORFs of uncertain function. Trimming removed 5 bases from V and 3 bases from J; junction bases left unmatched: 3. This CDR3 has 14 amino acids. CDR3 region: CASSLGQGDYEQYF. CDR3 DNA: TGCGCCAGCAGTTTGGGACAGGGGGACTACGAGCAGTACTTC.

This clone came up a few times. The chain couples TRBV25-1 to TRBJ2-7, with D possibly matching TRBD1 (5 bases). Germline V gene sequence: CDR1 MGHDK, CDR2 SYGVNS. Trimming shortened V by 7 bases and J by 5 bases, and 15 bases separated the two germline ends. The CDR3 runs to 13 residues. In DNA, the CDR3 is TGTGCCAGCAAGGAAGGGGCGAATCACGAGCAGTACTTC. Its protein product is CASKEGANHEQYF.

The chain links TRBV5-1 to TRBJ2-7; the match to TRBD1 covers 10 bases. This CDR3 spans 15 amino acids. Trimming at V came to 4 bases and at J to 2 bases, leaving 6 bases not matched to a gene. Germline CDR1 SGHRS, CDR2 YFSETQ. CDR3 sequence reads: CASSNRDRGPYEQYF. In DNA, the CDR3 is TGCGCCAGCAGCAACCGGGACAGGGGACCCTACGAGCAGTACTTC.

V is TRBV28 and J is TRBJ1-2; possible D gene TRBD1, 5 bases. The ends were cut back, 7 bases at V and 7 bases at J, with 19 bases in the middle. The germline CDR1 and CDR2 sequences are MDHEN and SYDVKM. The CDR3 is 14 amino acids. Here the CDR3 DNA reads TGTGCCAGCACCTATACCCGGGGGATCTCTGGCTACACCTTC. Its translation: CASTYTRGISGYTF.

This clone showed up many times. This chain uses TRBV3-1 (or the pseudogene TRBV3-2) with TRBJ1-1; 9 nucleotides match TRBD1. V shed 5 bases, J shed 5 bases, and the junction held 9 bases outside the gene matches. The germline V gene has CDR1 LGHDT and CDR2 YNNKEL (reference sequence). The CDR3 consists of 15 residues. This chain's CDR3 is CASSGTGQGRTEAFF. The CDR3 bases are TGTGCCAGCAGCGGAACAGGACAGGGGAGGACTGAAGCTTTCTTT.

The V and J genes are TRBV2 and TRBJ2-2, with a possible D match to TRBD1 (6 bases). The CDR3 extends over 13 amino acids. Germline lookup yields CDR1 SNHLY and CDR2 FYNNEI. Trimming left V 5 bases short and J 6 bases short, with 10 bases between. The CDR3 sequence: CASSKQGSGELFF. The DNA for the CDR3 is TGTGCCAGCAGTAAACAGGGTTCCGGGGAGCTGTTTTTT.

This sequence joins TRBV7-2 and TRBJ2-7; D remains unclear. There are 16 residues in the CDR3. The V gene lost 0 bases and the J gene lost 2 bases, with 14 bases spanning the gap. Germline V gene data show CDR1 as SGHTA and CDR2 as FQGNSA. CDR3 protein: CASSLALRKATYEQYF. The CDR3 DNA follows: TGTGCCAGCAGCTTAGCGCTGAGGAAAGCTACCTACGAGCAGTACTTC.

The chain joins TRBV21-1 to TRBJ1-5. TRBV21-1 is a listed pseudogene. The CDR3 is 17 amino acids. The CDR3 DNA follows: TGTGCCAGCAGCAAAGCGCCTGATGAGGAAGGCAATCAGCCCCAGCATTTT. Translated, it gives CASSKAPDEEGNQPQHF.

The chain uses TRBV4-1 and TRBJ2-5; TRBD2 agrees at 10 bases. There are 18 residues in the CDR3. Germline V CDR1 and CDR2: MGHRA, YSYEKL. Unmatched junction bases numbered 16, after V lost 4 bases and J lost 5 bases. CDR3 bases: TGCGCCAGCAGCCCCTCGGGTGGGCAGCGGGGGGGCAGGGAGACCCAGTACTTC. This translates into CASSPSGGQRGGRETQYF.

V is TRBV28 and J is TRBJ2-7; the D gene is possibly TRBD1 (6 bases). CDR3 length: 15 amino acids. The germline V gene encodes CDR1 MDHEN and CDR2 SYDVKM. Trimming removed 2 bases from V and 1 base from J, with 12 bases in between. CDR3 sequence (DNA): TGTGCCAGCAGTTTAACAGGGCGGTCTTCCTACGAGCAGTACTTC. Translating it yields CASSLTGRSSYEQYF.

V and J are TRBV19 and TRBJ2-1, with 13 bases lining up with TRBD2. The CDR3 totals 17 residues. Germline trimming cut 3 bases from V and 4 bases from J; bases unmatched to any gene: 6. The germline V gene encodes CDR1 LNHDA and CDR2 SQIVND (reference sequence). The CDR3, as DNA: TGTGCCAGTAGTATCCCGACTAGCGGGAGGAGGTACAATGAGCAGTTCTTC. Translation: CASSIPTSGRRYNEQFF.

V gene TRBV27 combines with J gene TRBJ1-2; 10 positions match TRBD1. The CDR3 covers 18 residues. Trimming cost V 6 bases and J 6 bases; bases outside gene matches: 19. Germline values: CDR1 MNHEY, CDR2 SMNVEV (reference sequence). As DNA, the CDR3 is TGTGCCAGCAGAACCCCCGGGACAGGGGTTAGATCTCCGGATGGCTACACCTTC. Protein: CASRTPGTGVRSPDGYTF.

This chain links TRBV29-1 with TRBJ2-7; tentative D call: TRBD2 (7 bases). The germline CDR1 and CDR2 sequences are SQVTM and ANQGSEA. The CDR3 covers 14 residues. Trimming took 4 bases from V and 2 from J, leaving 15 bases between them. The CDR3 DNA sequence: TGCAGCGTTGTAGGGGGGGCAGGGGCCTACGAGCAGTACTTC. Translated, it gives CSVVGGAGAYEQYF.

The chain links TRBV15 to TRBJ1-2; D is perhaps TRBD1 (6 bases). CDR1 is LNHNV, CDR2 YYDKDF, per germline (reference sequence). Trimming shortened V by 1 base and J by 6 bases, and 30 bases separated the two germline ends. The CDR3 loop spans 20 amino acids. CDR3 residues: CATSRVYPTPAGVSGHGYTF. As DNA, the CDR3 is TGTGCCACCAGCAGAGTCTATCCCACCCCGGCAGGGGTTAGTGGCCATGGCTACACCTTC.

The chain joins TRBV10-3 to TRBJ2-7, with D tentatively TRBD1 (6 bases). Per germline, CDR1 ENHRY and CDR2 SYGVKD. The CDR3 loop spans 16 amino acids. The V end was cut by 3 bases, the J end by 0 bases, with 15 bases between. The CDR3 spells CAISDSGTGNSYEQYF. In DNA form, the CDR3 reads TGTGCCATCAGTGACTCTGGTACAGGGAACTCCTACGAGCAGTACTTC.

The chain recombines TRBV4-1 with TRBJ2-6; the match to TRBD2 covers 15 bases. From germline, CDR1 is MGHRA and CDR2 YSYEKL. The CDR3 is 22 residues long. V dropped 1 base and J dropped 1; count of bases not matched to a gene: 11. CDR3 bases: TGCGCCAGCAGCCAAGGTCCGGTGTCGGGACTAGCGGGAGGTTCTGGGGCCAACGTCCTGACTTTC. It specifies CASSQGPVSGLAGGSGANVLTF.

J is TRBJ2-3 and V is TRBV7-2, with D possibly being TRBD1 (6 bases). The CDR3 covers 15 residues. CDR1 SGHTA and CDR2 FQGNSA come from the germline V gene. V lost 5 bases, J lost 4 bases, and 16 bases lay in between. CDR3 loop: CASSTTFNRADTQYF. The CDR3 DNA reads as TGTGCCAGCAGCACTACCTTTAACAGGGCAGATACGCAGTATTTT. Looking up the rest from reference TRBV7-2 and TRBJ2-3 gives the full variable domain: GAGVSQSPSNKVTEKGKDVELRCDPISGHTALYWYRQSLGQGLEFLIYFQGNSAPDKSGLPSDRFSAERTGGSVSTLTIQRTQQEDSAVYLCASSTTFNRADTQYFGPGTRLTVL.

The CDR3 DNA reads TGTGCCACCAGAAAAGCAGGGGAAGGGGCCGGGGAAGCTTTCTTT. It translates to CATRKAGEGAGEAFF. The chain recombines TRBV15 with TRBJ1-1; TRBD1 might be the D (6 bases). V dropped 6 bases and J dropped 8 bases, with 22 bases sitting between them. CDR1 LNHNV and CDR2 YYDKDF come from the germline V gene (reference sequence). The CDR3 is made up of 15 amino acids.

This clone turned up a few times. V usage is TRBV28 and J usage is TRBJ1-2; 7 nucleotides agree with TRBD1. With 6 bases clipped from V and 4 bases from J, the junction kept 8 bases outside the gene matches. Germline CDR1 and CDR2: MDHEN and SYDVKM. CDR3 length equals 14 residues. CDR3 coding DNA: TGTGCCAGCAGCTGGGACAGTTCCCCCTATGGCTACACCTTC. It is translated as CASSWDSSPYGYTF.

V is TRBV9 and J is TRBJ2-2, with 8 bases identical to TRBD2. This CDR3 comprises 17 residues. Trimming cost V 4 bases and J 2 bases; bases outside gene matches: 10. The germline CDR1 and CDR2 sequences are SGDLS and YYNGEE. This chain's CDR3 is CASSPRPGLVNTGELFF. The CDR3 region has the DNA TGTGCCAGCAGCCCGCGGCCGGGACTAGTCAACACCGGGGAGCTGTTTTTT.

Only one count was recorded for this clone. The J gene is TRBJ2-2, the V gene TRBV11-3, with D tentatively TRBD2 (6 bases). Trimming took 5 bases from V and 0 from J, leaving 10 bases between them. CDR1 is SGHNT, CDR2 YENEEA, per germline. CDR3 length: 15 residues. The CDR3 region is CASSLGRANTGELFF. Written as DNA, the CDR3 is TGTGCCAGCAGCCTCGGGAGAGCGAACACCGGGGAGCTGTTTTTT.

V is TRBV27 and J is TRBJ1-1; TRBD1 matches at 7 bases. CDR1 is MNHEY, CDR2 SMNVEV, per germline (reference sequence). The CDR3 consists of 14 residues. V shed 5 bases, J shed 3 bases, and the junction held 6 bases outside the gene matches. CDR3 region: CASSVDRAYTEAFF. CDR3 DNA sequence: TGTGCCAGCAGTGTAGACAGGGCTTACACTGAAGCTTTCTTT.

V gene TRBV12-3 or TRBV12-4 combines with J gene TRBJ1-5; possibly TRBD1 for D (5 bases). The CDR3 is 12 amino acids. Trimming stripped 9 bases from V and 2 bases from J, with 8 bases between. The DNA of the CDR3 is TGTGCCAGTGGGGGGGGCAATCAGCCCCAGCATTTT. This codes for CASGGGNQPQHF.

The J gene is TRBJ2-3, the V gene TRBV7-2; the D is unclear. V lost 5 bases to trimming and J lost 3 bases, with 12 bases between them. Germline loops: CDR1 SGHTA, CDR2 FQGNSA. The CDR3 totals 14 residues. The CDR3 DNA follows: TGTGCCAGCAGCCACCCGCCCGAGACAGATACGCAGTATTTT. Translated: CASSHPPETDTQYF.

In the case of this clone: This sample also contains other DNA sequences that code for the same CDR3. The CDR3 bases are TGTGCCAGCAGCCAAGACAGGTTCTCCTACGAGCAGTACTTC. Translating gives CASSQDRFSYEQYF. The chain links TRBV3-1 (or the pseudogene TRBV3-2) to TRBJ2-7; D remains unclear. Per the germline V gene, CDR1 is LGHDT and CDR2 is YNNKEL (reference sequence). This CDR3 comprises 14 residues. Deletions cut 0 bases from V and 0 bases from J, with 6 bases between.

The chain couples TRBV3-1 (or the pseudogene TRBV3-2) to TRBJ1-5, with D maybe TRBD1 (5 bases). The CDR3 is 18 residues long. With 3 bases removed from V and 1 base from J, the gap between germline ends came to 19 bases. Germline V gene sequence: CDR1 LGHDT, CDR2 YNNKEL (reference sequence). CDR3 nucleotide sequence: TGTGCCAGCAGCCATCGAAGGAAGGTTAGGGGCAGCAATCAGCCCCAGCATTTT. Amino acids: CASSHRRKVRGSNQPQHF.

The chain employs TRBV3-1 (or the pseudogene TRBV3-2) and TRBJ1-3; a weak D match, TRBD1 (5 bases). Germline V gene lookup returns CDR1 LGHDT and CDR2 YNNKEL (reference sequence). CDR3 length: 17 amino acids. Between the trimmed V and J ends, which lost 2 bases and 2 bases, there was a span of 16 bases. The DNA of the CDR3 is TGTGCCAGCAGCCAATTTTTTCCCGGGACTCCTGGAAACACCATATATTTT. Translated: CASSQFFPGTPGNTIYF.

The chain joins TRBV6-5 to TRBJ1-5; D is unresolved. The length of the CDR3 is 13 residues. V lost 4 bases, J lost 3 bases, and 7 bases lay in between. Germline loops: CDR1 MNHEY, CDR2 SVGAGI. DNA of the CDR3: TGTGCCAGCAGTTCCGCCTACAATCAGCCCCAGCATTTT. Translated: CASSSAYNQPQHF.

The chain recombines TRBV9 with TRBJ1-2; D ambiguous. Trimming stripped 5 bases from V and 5 bases from J, with 7 bases between. The CDR3 totals 11 residues. In germline, CDR1 is SGDLS, CDR2 YYNGEE. The CDR3 DNA is TGTGCCAGCAGTGACGGGTATGGCTACACCTTC. Encoded protein: CASSDGYGYTF. Together with reference TRBV9 and TRBJ1-2, the CDR3 gives the full variable domain: DSGVTQTPKHLITATGQRVTLRCSPRSGDLSVYWYQQSLDQGLQFLIQYYNGEERAKGNILERFSAQQFPDLHSELNLSSLELGDSALYFCASSDGYGYTFGSGTRLTVV.

The chain couples TRBV5-1 to TRBJ2-5; 12 bases line up with TRBD2. The germline gives CDR1 SGHRS, CDR2 YFSETQ. Trimming cost V 0 bases and J 4 bases; bases outside gene matches: 4. The CDR3 is 16 amino acids. The CDR3 coding sequence is TGCGCCAGCAGCTTGGGACTAGCGGGGGCGCGAGAGACCCAGTACTTC. Protein sequence: CASSLGLAGARETQYF.

The chain joins TRBV7-2 to TRBJ2-5, with D possibly being TRBD2 (7 bases). The V gene's germline CDR1 is SGHTA and CDR2 FQGNSA. V was shortened by 1 base and J by 5 bases, with 11 bases between the two germline ends. CDR3 length equals 14 residues. This chain's CDR3 is CASSLDGGRETQYF. The CDR3 DNA is TGTGCCAGCAGCTTAGACGGGGGGCGGGAGACCCAGTACTTC.